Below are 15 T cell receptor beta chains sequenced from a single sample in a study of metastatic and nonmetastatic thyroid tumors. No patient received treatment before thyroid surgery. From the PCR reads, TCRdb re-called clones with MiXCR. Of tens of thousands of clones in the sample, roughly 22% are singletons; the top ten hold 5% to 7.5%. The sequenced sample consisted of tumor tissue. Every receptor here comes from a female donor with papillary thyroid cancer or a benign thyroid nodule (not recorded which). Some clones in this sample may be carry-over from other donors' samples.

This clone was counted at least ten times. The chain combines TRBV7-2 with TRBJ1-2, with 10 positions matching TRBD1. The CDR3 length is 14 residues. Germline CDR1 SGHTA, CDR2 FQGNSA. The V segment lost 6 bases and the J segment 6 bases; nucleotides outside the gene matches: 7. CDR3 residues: CASRFTGTGDGYTF. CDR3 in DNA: TGTGCCAGCAGATTTACCGGGACAGGGGATGGCTACACCTTC.

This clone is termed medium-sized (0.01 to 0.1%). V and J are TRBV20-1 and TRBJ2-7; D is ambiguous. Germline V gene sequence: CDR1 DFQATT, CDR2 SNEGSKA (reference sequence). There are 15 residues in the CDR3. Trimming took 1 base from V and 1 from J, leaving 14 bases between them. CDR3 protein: CSARVWGFNSYEQYF. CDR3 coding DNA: TGCAGTGCTAGAGTATGGGGTTTTAATTCCTACGAGCAGTACTTC.

The CDR3 loop is CASSESGGYEQYV. In DNA, the CDR3 is TGTGCCAGCAGTGAATCGGGCGGATACGAGCAGTACGTC. The J gene is TRBJ2-7, the V gene TRBV25-1; D gene unclear. Germline CDR1 and CDR2: MGHDK and SYGVNS. V was clipped by 1 base and J by 4 bases, with 8 bases between them. The CDR3 consists of 13 residues.

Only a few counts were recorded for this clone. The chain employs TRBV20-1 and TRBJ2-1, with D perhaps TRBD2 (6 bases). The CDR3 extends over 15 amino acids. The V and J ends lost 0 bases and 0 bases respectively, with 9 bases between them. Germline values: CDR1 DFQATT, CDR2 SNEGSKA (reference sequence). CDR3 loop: CSARDLASSYNEQFF. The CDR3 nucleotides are TGCAGTGCTAGAGATCTAGCGAGCTCCTACAATGAGCAGTTCTTC.

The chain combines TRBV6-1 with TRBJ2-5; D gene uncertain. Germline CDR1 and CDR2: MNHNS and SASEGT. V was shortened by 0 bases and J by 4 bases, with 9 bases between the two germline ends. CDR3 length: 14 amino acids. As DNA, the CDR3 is TGTGCCAGCAGTGAAGCACAGAACCGAGAGACCCAGTACTTC. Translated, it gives CASSEAQNRETQYF.

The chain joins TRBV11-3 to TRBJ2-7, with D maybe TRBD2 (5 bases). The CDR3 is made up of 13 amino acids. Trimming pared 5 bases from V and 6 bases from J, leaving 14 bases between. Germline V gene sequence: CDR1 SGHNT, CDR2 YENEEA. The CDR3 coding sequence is TGTGCCAGCAGCCCCCGCGAGGCGGGCGAGCAGTACTTC. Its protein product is CASSPREAGEQYF.

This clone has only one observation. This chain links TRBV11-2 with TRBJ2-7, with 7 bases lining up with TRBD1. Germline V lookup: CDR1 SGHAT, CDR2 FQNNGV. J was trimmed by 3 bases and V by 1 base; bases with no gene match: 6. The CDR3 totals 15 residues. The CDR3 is CASSLGTGPFYEQYF. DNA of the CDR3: TGTGCCAGCAGCTTAGGGACAGGACCCTTCTACGAGCAGTACTTC. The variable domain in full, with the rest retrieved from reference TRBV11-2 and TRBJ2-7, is EAGVAQSPRYKIIEKRQSVAFWCNPISGHATLYWYQQILGQGPKLLIQFQNNGVVDDSQLPKDRFSAERLKGVDSTLKIQPAKLEDSAVYLCASSLGTGPFYEQYFGPGTRLTVT.

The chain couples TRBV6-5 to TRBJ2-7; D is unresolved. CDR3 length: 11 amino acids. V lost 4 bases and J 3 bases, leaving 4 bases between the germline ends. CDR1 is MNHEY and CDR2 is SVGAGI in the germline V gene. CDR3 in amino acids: CASSSHYEQYF. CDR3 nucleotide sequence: TGTGCCAGCAGTTCCCACTACGAGCAGTACTTC.

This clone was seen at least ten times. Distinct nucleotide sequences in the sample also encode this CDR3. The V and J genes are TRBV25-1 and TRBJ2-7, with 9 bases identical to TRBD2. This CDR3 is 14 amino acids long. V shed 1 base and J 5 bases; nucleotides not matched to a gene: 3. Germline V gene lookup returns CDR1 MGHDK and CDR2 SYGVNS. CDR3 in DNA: TGTGCCAGCAGTGAATGGGCGGGAGGGCACGAGCAGTACTTC. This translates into CASSEWAGGHEQYF.

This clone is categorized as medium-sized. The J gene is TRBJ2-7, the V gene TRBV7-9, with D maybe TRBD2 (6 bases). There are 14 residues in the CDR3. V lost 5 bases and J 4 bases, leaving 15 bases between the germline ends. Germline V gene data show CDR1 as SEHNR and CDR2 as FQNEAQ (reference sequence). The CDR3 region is CASSPPTSQYEQYF. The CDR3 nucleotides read TGTGCCAGCAGCCCTCCGACTAGTCAATACGAGCAGTACTTC.

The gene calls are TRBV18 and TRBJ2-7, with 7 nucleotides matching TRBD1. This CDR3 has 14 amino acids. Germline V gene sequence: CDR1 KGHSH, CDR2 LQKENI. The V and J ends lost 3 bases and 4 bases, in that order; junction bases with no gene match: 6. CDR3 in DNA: TGTGCCAGCTCACCGACAGGGTTAAGGTACGAGCAGTACTTC. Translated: CASSPTGLRYEQYF.

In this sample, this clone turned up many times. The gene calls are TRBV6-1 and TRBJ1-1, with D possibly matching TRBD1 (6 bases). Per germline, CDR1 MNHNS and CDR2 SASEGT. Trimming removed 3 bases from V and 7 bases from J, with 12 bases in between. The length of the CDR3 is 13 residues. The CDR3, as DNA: TGTGCCAGCAGTGACAAGGGGGGTAATGAAGCTTTCTTT. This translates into CASSDKGGNEAFF.

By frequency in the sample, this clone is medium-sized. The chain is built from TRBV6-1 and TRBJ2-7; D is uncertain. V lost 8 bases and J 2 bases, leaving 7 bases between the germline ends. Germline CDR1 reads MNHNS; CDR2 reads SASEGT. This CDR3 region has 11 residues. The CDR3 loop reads CASGIPYEQYF. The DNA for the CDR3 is TGTGCCAGCGGCATACCCTACGAGCAGTACTTC.

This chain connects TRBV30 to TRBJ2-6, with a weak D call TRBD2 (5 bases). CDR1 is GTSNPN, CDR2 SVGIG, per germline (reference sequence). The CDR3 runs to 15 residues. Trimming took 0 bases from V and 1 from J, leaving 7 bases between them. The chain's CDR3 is CAWSVGGSGANVLTF. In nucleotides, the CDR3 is TGTGCCTGGAGTGTGGGCGGGTCTGGGGCCAACGTCCTGACTTTC. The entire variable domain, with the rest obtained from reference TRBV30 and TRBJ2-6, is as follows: SQTIHQWPATLVQPVGSPLSLECTVEGTSNPNLYWYRQAAGRGLQLLFYSVGIGQISSEVPQNLSASRPQDRQFILSSKKLLLSDSGFYLCAWSVGGSGANVLTFGAGSRLTVL.

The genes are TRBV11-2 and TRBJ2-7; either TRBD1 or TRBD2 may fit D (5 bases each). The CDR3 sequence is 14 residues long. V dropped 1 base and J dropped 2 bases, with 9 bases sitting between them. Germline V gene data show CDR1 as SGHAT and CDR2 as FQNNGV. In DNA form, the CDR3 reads TGTGCCAGCAGCTTAGCTGGGACCCCCTACGAGCAGTACTTC. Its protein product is CASSLAGTPYEQYF. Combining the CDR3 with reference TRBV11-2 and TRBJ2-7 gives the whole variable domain EAGVAQSPRYKIIEKRQSVAFWCNPISGHATLYWYQQILGQGPKLLIQFQNNGVVDDSQLPKDRFSAERLKGVDSTLKIQPAKLEDSAVYLCASSLAGTPYEQYFGPGTRLTVT.